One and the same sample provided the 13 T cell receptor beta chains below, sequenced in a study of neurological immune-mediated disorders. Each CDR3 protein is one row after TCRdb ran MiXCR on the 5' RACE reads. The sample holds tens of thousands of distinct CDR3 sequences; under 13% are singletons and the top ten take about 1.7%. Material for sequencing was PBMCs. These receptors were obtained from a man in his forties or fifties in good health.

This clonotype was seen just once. The CDR3 is CASGYATTANTGELFF. The CDR3, as DNA: TGCGCCAGCGGGTACGCAACCACAGCGAACACCGGGGAGCTGTTTTTT. The chain links TRBV5-1 to TRBJ2-2, with D unclear. The CDR3 has 16 amino acids. Per germline, CDR1 SGHRS and CDR2 YFSETQ. The V end was cut by 7 bases, the J end by 0 bases, with 16 bases between.

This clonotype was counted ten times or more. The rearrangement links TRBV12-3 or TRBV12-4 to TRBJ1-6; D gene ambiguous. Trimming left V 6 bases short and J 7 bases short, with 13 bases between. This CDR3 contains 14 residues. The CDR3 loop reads CASSFRDANSPLHF. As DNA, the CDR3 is TGTGCCAGCAGCTTCCGGGATGCCAATTCACCCCTCCACTTT.

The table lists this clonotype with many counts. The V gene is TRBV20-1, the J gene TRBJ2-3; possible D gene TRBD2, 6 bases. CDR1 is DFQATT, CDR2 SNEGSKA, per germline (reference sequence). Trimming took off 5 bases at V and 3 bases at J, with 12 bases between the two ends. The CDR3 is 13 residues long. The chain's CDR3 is CSAFSGGTDTQYF. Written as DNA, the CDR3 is TGCAGTGCTTTTTCCGGGGGAACAGATACGCAGTATTTT.

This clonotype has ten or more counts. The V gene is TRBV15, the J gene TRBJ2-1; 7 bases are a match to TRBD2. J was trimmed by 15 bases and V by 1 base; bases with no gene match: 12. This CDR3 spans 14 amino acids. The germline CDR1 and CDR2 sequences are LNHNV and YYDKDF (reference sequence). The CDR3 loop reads CATSRGVAGAVPFF. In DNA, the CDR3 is TGTGCCACCAGCAGAGGGGTAGCGGGTGCTGTCCCGTTCTTC.

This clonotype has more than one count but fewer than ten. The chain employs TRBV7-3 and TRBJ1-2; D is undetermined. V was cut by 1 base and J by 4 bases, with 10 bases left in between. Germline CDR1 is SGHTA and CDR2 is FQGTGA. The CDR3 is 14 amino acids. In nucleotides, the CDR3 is TGTGCCAGCAGCTTAAACGGACGGGGCTATGGCTACACCTTC. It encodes CASSLNGRGYGYTF.

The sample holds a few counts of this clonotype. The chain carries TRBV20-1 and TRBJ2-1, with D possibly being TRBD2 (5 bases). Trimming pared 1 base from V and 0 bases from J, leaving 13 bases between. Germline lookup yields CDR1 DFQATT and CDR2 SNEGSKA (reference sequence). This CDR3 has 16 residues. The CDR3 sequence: CSARGTTSVSYNEQFF. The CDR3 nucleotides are TGCAGTGCTAGAGGGACCACTAGTGTCTCCTACAATGAGCAGTTCTTC.

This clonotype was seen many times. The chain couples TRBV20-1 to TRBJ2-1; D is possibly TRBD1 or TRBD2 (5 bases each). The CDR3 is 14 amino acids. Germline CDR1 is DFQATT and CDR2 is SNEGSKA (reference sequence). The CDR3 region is CGIGAGYAYNEQFF. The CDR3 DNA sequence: TGCGGAATTGGGGCGGGCTACGCCTACAATGAGCAGTTCTTC.

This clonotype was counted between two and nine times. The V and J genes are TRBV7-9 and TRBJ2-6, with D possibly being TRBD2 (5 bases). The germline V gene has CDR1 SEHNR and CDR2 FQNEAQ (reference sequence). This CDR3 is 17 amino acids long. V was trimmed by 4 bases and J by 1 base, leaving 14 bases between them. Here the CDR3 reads CASSSPGYGSGANVLTF. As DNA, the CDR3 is TGTGCCAGCAGCTCACCGGGGTACGGATCTGGGGCCAACGTCCTGACTTTC.

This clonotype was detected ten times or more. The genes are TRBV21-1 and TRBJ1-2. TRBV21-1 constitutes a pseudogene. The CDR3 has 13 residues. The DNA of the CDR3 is TGTGCCAGCGCCACGAGGGAGGACTATGGCTACACCTTC. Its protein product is CASATREDYGYTF.

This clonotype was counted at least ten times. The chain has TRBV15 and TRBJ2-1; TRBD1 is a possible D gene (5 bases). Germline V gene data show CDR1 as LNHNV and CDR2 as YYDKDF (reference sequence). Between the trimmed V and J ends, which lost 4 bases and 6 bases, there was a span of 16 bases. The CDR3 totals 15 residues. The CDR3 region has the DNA TGTGCCACCAGCAATGAGACAGCCTTAACCAATGAGCAGTTCTTC. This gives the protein CATSNETALTNEQFF.

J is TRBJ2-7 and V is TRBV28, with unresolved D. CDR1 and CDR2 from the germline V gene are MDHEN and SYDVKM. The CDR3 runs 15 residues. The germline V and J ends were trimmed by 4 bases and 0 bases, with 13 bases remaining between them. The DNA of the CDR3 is TGTGCCAGCAGTTCGGCGTCTCTAGACTCCTACGAGCAGTACTTC. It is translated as CASSSASLDSYEQYF.

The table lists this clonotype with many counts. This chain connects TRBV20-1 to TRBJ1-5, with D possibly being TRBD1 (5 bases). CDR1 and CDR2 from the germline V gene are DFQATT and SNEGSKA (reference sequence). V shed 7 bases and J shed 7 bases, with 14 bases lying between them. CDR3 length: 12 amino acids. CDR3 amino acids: CSGGGSGQPQHF. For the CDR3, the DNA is TGCAGTGGTGGGGGGTCCGGACAGCCCCAGCATTTT.

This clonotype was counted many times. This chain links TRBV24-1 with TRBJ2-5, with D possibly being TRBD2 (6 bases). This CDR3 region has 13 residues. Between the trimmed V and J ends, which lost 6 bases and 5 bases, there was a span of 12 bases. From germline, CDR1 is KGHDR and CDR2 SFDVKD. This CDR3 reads CATSRDSGETQYF. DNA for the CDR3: TGTGCCACCAGTCGGGACTCCGGGGAGACCCAGTACTTC.